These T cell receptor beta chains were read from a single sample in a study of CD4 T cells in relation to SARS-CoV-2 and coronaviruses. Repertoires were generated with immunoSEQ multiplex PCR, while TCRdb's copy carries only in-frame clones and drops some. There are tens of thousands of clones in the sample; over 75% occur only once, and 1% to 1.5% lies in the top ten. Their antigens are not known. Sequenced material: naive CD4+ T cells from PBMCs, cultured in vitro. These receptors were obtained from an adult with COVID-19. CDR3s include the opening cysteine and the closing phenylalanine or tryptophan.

CDR3: CASRRAGSAYEQYF
V: TRBV14

CDR3: CASTASGGRTDEQFF
V: TRBV19

CDR3: CASSYEGGTEAFF
V: TRBV6-6

CDR3: CASTYGLQRNTGELFF
V: TRBV6-2/TRBV6-3

CDR3: CASSWTSGASNEQFF
V: TRBV27

CDR3: CSANDRETYEQYF
V: TRBV20-1

CDR3: CASSSTGLAGGPIYNEQFF
V: TRBV19

CDR3: CASRLTKGLAGAFRNSEQFF
V: TRBV12-2

CDR3: CASSPSAGGEKLFF
V: TRBV18

CDR3: CASSYSGRKETQYF
V: TRBV5-1

CDR3: CASSDLGGPYEQYF
V: TRBV6-1

CDR3: CASSRLQGGNSPLHF
V: TRBV6-5

CDR3: CASSLGLGYTF
V: TRBV28

CDR3: CASSRDRGQPQHF
V: TRBV27

CDR3: CASSAYRWPNEKLFF
V: TRBV19

CDR3: CASSEIRAGGSTDTQYF
V: TRBV2

CDR3: CASSQDRGANEKLFF
V: TRBV3-1/TRBV3-2

CDR3: CASSYSAPTGELFF
V: TRBV6-5

CDR3: CSVEEGSEAFF
V: TRBV29-1

CDR3: CSVETRPGGDGYTF
V: TRBV29-1

CDR3: CASSYRKAPSGNTIYF
V: TRBV6-2/TRBV6-3

CDR3: CASCQGNTGELFF
V: TRBV28

CDR3: CASSRQGVSTDTQYF
V: TRBV7-3

CDR3: CASSPRTAEKLFF
V: TRBV7-9

CDR3: CASSLGQRGYTF
V: TRBV12-3/TRBV12-4

CDR3: CASSQGPGRLGNEQYF
V: TRBV4-1

CDR3: CASSLFYAGELFF
V: TRBV27

CDR3: CAIRGVLVESEAFF
V: TRBV10-3

CDR3: CASSLAWGASYEQYF
V: TRBV5-1

CDR3: CASSQEAGNEQFF
V: TRBV3-1/TRBV3-2

CDR3: CASSLMGAGTGGYEQYF
V: TRBV7-9

CDR3: CASSNGGEDEKLFF
V: TRBV7-9

CDR3: CASSQKNTGELFF
V: TRBV7-9

CDR3: CASKVGIMQNEQFF
V: TRBV28

CDR3: CASSSGQDSSYEQYF
V: TRBV28

CDR3: CSASNNARSGNTIYF
V: TRBV20-1

CDR3: CASTQGTGAYEQYF
V: TRBV5-1

CDR3: CATSPGRDGTQYF
V: TRBV7-7

CDR3: CASSYGGNYGYTF
V: TRBV6-5

CDR3: CASSQNQLGTLYEQYF
V: TRBV3-1/TRBV3-2